This T cell receptor (beta chain) was captured in a study of technical replicates of blood from four donors. Data came from immunoSEQ multiplex PCR; TCRdb stores just in-frame clones and leaves some out. The table records nearly 95,000 clones, 90% to 96% of them present only once. CDR1 and CDR2 from the germline V gene are LNHDA and SQIVND (reference sequence). J lost 7 bases, V lost 2 bases, and 6 bases had no gene match. The CDR3 runs 14 residues. The sequenced material came from T cells isolated from PBMCs. This sequence was found in a human donor in good health. The V gene is TRBV19, the J gene TRBJ1-2, with 8 nucleotides matching TRBD1. The CDR3 reads CASSILQGVRGYTF. CDR3 sequence (DNA): TGTGCCAGTAGTATACTACAGGGGGTTCGTGGCTACACCTTC.